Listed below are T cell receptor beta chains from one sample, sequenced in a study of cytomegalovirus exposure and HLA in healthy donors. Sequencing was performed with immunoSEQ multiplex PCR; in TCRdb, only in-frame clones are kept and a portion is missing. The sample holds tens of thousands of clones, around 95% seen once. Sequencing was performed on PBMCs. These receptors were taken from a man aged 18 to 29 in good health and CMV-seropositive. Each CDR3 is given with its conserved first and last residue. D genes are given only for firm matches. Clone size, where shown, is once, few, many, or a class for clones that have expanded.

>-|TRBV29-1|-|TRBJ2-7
CSVVVTSLNIYEQYF
TGCAGCGTTGTGGTGACTAGTTTAAACATCTACGAGCAGTACTTC
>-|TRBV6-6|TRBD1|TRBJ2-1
CASSSFETGDINEQFF
TGTGCCAGCAGTTCCTTTGAGACAGGGGACATCAATGAGCAGTTCTTC
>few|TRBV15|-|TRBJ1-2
CATSRARGGGEGFYTF
TGTGCCACCAGCAGAGCGCGGGGAGGAGGGGAAGGTTTCTACACCTTC
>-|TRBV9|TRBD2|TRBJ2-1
CASSVGAGVGDNEQFF
TGTGCCAGCAGCGTAGGGGCGGGAGTAGGGGACAATGAGCAGTTCTTC
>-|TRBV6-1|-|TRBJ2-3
CASSEGSGSDTQYF
TGTGCCAGCAGTGAAGGATCAGGGTCGGATACGCAGTATTTT
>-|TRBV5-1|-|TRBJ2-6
CASSLASVSGANVLTF
TGCGCCAGCAGCTTGGCCTCGGTCTCTGGGGCCAACGTCCTGACTTTC
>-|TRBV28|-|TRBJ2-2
CASSLLTGAGELFF
TGTGCCAGCAGTTTACTTACGGGAGCCGGGGAGCTGTTTTTT
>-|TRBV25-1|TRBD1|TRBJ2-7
CASTLPGTGDEQYF
TGTGCCAGCACCTTACCCGGGACAGGGGACGAGCAGTACTTC
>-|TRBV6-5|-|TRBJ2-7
CASSSGVEQYF
TGTGCCAGCAGTTCGGGGGTCGAGCAGTACTTC
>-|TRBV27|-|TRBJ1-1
CASSPDYRVRNTEAFF
TGTGCCAGCAGTCCGGATTACAGGGTTAGGAACACTGAAGCTTTCTTT
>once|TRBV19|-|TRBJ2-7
CASSILAASYEQYF
TGTGCCAGTAGTATCCTGGCTGCCTCCTACGAGCAGTACTTC
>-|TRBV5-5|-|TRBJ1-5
CASSFIEGRGQPQHF
TGTGCCAGCAGCTTCATTGAGGGTCGAGGACAGCCCCAGCATTTT
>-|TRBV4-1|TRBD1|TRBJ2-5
CASSPRDRAIQETQYF
TGCGCCAGCAGCCCTAGGGACAGGGCTATACAAGAGACCCAGTACTTC
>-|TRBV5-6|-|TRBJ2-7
CASSSPPWQSYEQYF
TGTGCCAGCAGCTCCCCGCCCTGGCAGTCCTACGAGCAGTACTTC
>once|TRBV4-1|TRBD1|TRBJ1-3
CASQRAGGLGNTIYF
TGCGCCAGTCAAAGGGCAGGGGGCTTAGGAAACACCATATATTTT
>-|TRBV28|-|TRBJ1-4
CASSFGLRVSTLFF
TGTGCCAGCAGTTTCGGTCTACGGGTCTCGACTTTGTTTTTT
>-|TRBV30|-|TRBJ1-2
CAWSRGEGDYGYTF
TGTGCCTGGTCCCGGGGGGAAGGGGACTATGGCTACACCTTC
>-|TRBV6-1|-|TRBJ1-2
CASSESGGGRGTGYTF
TGTGCCAGCAGTGAATCCGGGGGGGGGCGCGGGACCGGCTACACCTTC
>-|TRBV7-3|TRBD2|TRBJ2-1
CASSAGLAGVRLFF
TGTGCCAGCAGCGCCGGACTAGCGGGAGTACGTCTGTTCTTC
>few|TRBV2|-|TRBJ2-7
CASDRHYEQYF
TGTGCCAGCGACCGACACTACGAGCAGTACTTC
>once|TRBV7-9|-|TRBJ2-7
CASRRAEGENEQYF
TGTGCCAGCAGGAGGGCCGAAGGAGAAAACGAGCAGTACTTC
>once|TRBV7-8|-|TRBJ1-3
CASSPGGFSGNTIYF
TGTGCCAGCAGCCCCGGCGGGTTTTCTGGAAACACCATATATTTT
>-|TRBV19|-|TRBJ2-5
CASSWSGKTQYF
TGTGCCAGTAGTTGGTCAGGGAAGACCCAGTACTTC
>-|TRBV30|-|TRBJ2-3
CAWSVLGDPGGTDTQYF
TGTGCCTGGAGTGTGTTGGGTGACCCGGGAGGCACAGATACGCAGTATTTT
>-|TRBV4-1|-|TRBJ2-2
CASSQDFRRSTNTGELFF
TGCGCCAGCAGCCAAGATTTTCGGAGATCAACGAACACCGGGGAGCTGTTTTTT
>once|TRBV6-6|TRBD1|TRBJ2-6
CASRGTGGAGANVLTF
TGTGCCAGCAGGGGGACAGGGGGCGCTGGGGCCAACGTCCTGACTTTC
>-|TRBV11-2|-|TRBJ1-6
CASSPLRDLQGRGSPLHF
TGTGCCAGCAGCCCACTACGCGACTTACAGGGAAGAGGATCACCCCTCCACTTT
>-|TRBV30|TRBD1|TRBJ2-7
CAWSRQGASYEQYF
TGTGCCTGGAGTAGACAGGGCGCGTCCTACGAGCAGTACTTC
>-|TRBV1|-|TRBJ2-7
CTSTPGQGPYEQYF
TGCACCAGCACCCCGGGACAGGGCCCCTACGAGCAGTACTTC